This record looks at one T cell receptor beta chain sequence and its context. V was clipped by 3 bases and J by 2 bases, with 15 bases between them. The length of the CDR3 is 16 residues. Looked up from germline, CDR1 is SGHNT and CDR2 is YYREEE (reference sequence). The data stem from a study of shared clonotypes between healthy human individuals. Repertoires were generated with immunoSEQ multiplex PCR, while TCRdb's copy carries only in-frame clones and drops some. The sample lists approximately 470,000 clones, about 78% occurring once. The sample comprised PBMCs. This sequence originates from a woman in her thirties or forties in good health. Some clones in this sample may be carry-over from other donors' samples. V gene TRBV5-4 combines with J gene TRBJ2-1; tentatively, D is TRBD2 (5 bases). The DNA of the CDR3 is TGTGCCAGCAGCTCTCGAACGGGGATGGCCTACAATGAGCAGTTCTTC. It specifies CASSSRTGMAYNEQFF.